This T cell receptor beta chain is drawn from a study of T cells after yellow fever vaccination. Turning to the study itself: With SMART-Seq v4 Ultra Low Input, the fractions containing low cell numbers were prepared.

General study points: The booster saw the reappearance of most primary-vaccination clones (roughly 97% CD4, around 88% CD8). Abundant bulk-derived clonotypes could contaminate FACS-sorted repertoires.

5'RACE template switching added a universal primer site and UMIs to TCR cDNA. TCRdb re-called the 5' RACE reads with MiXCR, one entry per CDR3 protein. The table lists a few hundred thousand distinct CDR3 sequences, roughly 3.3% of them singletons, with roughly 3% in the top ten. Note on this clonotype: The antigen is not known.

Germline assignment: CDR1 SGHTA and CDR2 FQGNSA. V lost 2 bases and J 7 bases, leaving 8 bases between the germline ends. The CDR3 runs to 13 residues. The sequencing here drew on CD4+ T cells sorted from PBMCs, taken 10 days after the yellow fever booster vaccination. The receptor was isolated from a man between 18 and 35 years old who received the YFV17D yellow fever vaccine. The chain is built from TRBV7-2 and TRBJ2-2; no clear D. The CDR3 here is CASSLSPVGELFF. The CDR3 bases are TGTGCCAGCAGCTTAAGTCCGGTCGGGGAGCTGTTTTTT.